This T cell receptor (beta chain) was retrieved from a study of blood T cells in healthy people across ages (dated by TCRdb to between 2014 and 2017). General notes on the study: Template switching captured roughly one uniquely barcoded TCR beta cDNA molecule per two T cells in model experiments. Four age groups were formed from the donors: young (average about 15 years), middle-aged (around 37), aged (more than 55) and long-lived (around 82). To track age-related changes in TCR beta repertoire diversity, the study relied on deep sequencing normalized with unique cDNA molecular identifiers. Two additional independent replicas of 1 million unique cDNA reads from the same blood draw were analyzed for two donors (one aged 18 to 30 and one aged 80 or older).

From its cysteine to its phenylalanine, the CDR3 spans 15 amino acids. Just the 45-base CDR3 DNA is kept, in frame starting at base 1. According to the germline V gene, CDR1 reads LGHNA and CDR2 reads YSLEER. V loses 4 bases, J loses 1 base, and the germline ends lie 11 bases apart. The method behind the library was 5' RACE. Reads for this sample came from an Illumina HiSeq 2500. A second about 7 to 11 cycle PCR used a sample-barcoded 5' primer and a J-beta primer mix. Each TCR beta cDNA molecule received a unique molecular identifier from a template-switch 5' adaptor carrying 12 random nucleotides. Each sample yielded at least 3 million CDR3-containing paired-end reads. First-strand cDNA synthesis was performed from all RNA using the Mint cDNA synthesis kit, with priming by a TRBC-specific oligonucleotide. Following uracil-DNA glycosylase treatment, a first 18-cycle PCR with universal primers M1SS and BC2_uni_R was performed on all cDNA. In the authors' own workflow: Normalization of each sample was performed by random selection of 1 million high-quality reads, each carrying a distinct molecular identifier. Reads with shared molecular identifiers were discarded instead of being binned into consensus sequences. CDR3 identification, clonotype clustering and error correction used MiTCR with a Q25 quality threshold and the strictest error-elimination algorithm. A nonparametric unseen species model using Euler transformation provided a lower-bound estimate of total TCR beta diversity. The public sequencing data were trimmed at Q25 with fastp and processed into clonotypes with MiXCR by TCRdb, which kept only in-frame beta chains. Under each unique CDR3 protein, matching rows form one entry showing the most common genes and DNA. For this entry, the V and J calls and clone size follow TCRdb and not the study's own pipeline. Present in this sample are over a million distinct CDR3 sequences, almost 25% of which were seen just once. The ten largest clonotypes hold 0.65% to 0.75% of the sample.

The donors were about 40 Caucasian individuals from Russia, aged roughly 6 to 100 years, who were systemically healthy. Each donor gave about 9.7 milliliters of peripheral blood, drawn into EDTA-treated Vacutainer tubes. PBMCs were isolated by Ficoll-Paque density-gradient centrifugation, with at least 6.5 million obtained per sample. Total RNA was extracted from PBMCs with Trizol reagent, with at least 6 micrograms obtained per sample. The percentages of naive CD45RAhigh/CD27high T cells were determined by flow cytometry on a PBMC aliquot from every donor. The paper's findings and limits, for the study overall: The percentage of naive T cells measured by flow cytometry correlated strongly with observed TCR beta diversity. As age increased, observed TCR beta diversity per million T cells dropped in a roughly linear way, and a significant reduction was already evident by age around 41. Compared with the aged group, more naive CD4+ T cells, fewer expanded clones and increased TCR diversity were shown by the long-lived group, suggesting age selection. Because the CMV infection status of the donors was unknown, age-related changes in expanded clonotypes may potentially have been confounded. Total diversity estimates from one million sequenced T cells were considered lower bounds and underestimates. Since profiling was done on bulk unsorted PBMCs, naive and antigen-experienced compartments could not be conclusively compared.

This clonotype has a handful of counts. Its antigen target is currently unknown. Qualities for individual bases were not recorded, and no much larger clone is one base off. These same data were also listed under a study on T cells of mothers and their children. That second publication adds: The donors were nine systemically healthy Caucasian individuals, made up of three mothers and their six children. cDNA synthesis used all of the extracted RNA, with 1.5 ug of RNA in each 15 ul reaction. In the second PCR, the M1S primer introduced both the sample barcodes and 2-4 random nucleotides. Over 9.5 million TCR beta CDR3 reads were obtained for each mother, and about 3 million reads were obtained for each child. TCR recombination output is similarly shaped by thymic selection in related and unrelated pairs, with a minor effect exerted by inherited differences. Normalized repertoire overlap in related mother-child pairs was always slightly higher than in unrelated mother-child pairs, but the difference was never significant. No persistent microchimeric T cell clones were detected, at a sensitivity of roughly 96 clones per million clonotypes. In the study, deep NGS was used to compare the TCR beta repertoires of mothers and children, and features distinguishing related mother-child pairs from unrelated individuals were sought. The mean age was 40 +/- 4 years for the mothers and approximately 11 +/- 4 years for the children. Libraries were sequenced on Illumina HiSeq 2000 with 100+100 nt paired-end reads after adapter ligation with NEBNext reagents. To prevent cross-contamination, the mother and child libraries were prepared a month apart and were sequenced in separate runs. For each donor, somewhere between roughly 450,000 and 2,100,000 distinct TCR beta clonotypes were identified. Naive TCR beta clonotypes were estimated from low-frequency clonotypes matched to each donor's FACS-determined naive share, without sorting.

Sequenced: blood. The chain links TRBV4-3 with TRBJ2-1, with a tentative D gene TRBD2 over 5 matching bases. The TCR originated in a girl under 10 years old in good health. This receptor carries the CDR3 CASSPTSLSYNEQFF. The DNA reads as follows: TGCGCCAGCAGCCCCACTAGTCTGTCCTACAATGAGCAGTTCTTC.